The clone carrying this T cell receptor (beta chain) was seen more than once but under ten times. This sample is part of a study of early T cells in non-severe SARS-CoV-2 infection. The CDR3 has 16 residues. The V and J ends lost 7 bases and 0 bases respectively, with 15 bases between them. Germline loops: CDR1 KGHDR, CDR2 SFDVKD. Attachment of unique molecular identifiers was made to individual cDNA molecules. TCRdb re-called the 5' RACE reads through MiXCR, storing one row per CDR3 protein. The data contain about 76,000 distinct CDR3 sequences, roughly a sixth of them singletons. The rearrangement uses TRBV24-1 and TRBJ1-5; D gene uncertain. The sequence was collected from an adult who was a healthcare worker with PCR-confirmed SARS-CoV-2 infection or an uninfected control (not recorded which). The sequencing input was whole blood. CDR3 coding DNA: TGTGCCACCAGAGGACGGCTGTTCCTTAGCAATCAGCCCCAGCATTTT. It encodes CATRGRLFLSNQPQHF.